One sample yielded the 29 T cell receptor beta chains listed below, sequenced in a study of blood T cells in healthy people across ages. Through a sample-barcoded 5' primer and a J-beta primer mix, a second PCR was run for roughly 6 to 11 cycles. MiXCR was run by TCRdb on the 5' RACE reads, yielding one entry per CDR3 protein. This sample has over a million distinct CDR3 sequences, with about 23% found just once. The same sample was also used in a study of T cells of mothers and their children.

Source material: blood. These receptors originate from a girl aged 2 to 10 in good health.

This clonotype was observed a few times. This chain joins TRBV5-1 and TRBJ2-6; TRBD2 is a possible D gene (6 bases). This CDR3 spans 17 amino acids. Between the trimmed V and J ends, which lost 4 bases and 4 bases, there was a span of 18 bases. Germline CDR1 and CDR2: SGHRS and YFSETQ. The CDR3 DNA reads TGCGCCAGCAGCCTCGGGGGAGCAGGGATAGGGGCCAACGTCCTGACTTTC. Residues: CASSLGGAGIGANVLTF.

J is TRBJ2-5 and V is TRBV27, with TRBD2 matching over 9 bases. V shed 8 bases and J 2 bases; nucleotides not matched to a gene: 9. CDR3 size: 15 residues. Per germline, CDR1 MNHEY and CDR2 SMNVEV (reference sequence). CDR3 protein: CASGRAGGSQETQYF. The CDR3 nucleotides are TGTGCCAGCGGCCGAGCGGGGGGTTCTCAAGAGACCCAGTACTTC.

The CDR3: CASSHDRGNQPQHF. The CDR3 DNA reads TGCGCCAGCAGCCACGACAGGGGTAATCAGCCCCAGCATTTT. The chain is built from TRBV4-1 and TRBJ1-5; 8 nucleotides align to TRBD1. V dropped 3 bases and J dropped 4; count of bases not matched to a gene: 2. Germline V lookup: CDR1 MGHRA, CDR2 YSYEKL. CDR3 length: 14 residues.

This clonotype came up a few times. The rearrangement uses TRBV29-1 and TRBJ2-5; weak D call: TRBD2 (6 bases). The V end lost 6 bases, the J end lost 3 bases, and 23 bases lay between the germline ends. This CDR3 spans 16 amino acids. CDR1 and CDR2 from the germline V gene are SQVTM and ANQGSEA. The CDR3 loop reads CSVVPLAWGGEETQYF. DNA for the CDR3: TGCAGCGTCGTACCCTTAGCTTGGGGAGGAGAAGAGACCCAGTACTTC. Variable domain in full (rest from reference TRBV29-1 and TRBJ2-5): SAVISQKPSRDICQRGTSLTIQCQVDSQVTMMFWYRQQPGQSLTLIATANQGSEATYESGFVIDKFPISRPNLTFSTLTVSNMSPEDSSIYLCSVVPLAWGGEETQYFGPGTRLLVL.

The chain couples TRBV20-1 to TRBJ2-1; 10 bases fit TRBD2. Trimming cost V 5 bases and J 6 bases; bases outside gene matches: 16. CDR3 length equals 17 residues. Germline V gene sequence: CDR1 DFQATT, CDR2 SNEGSKA (reference sequence). Written as DNA, the CDR3 is TGCAGTGCTGGGGGGAGGACTAGCGGCCTGAGGGTCAATGAGCAGTTCTTC. Protein: CSAGGRTSGLRVNEQFF.

As for this clonotype: This could be a read error, since a much larger clone is one nucleotide away. The genes are TRBV10-3 and TRBJ2-5; 10 bases match TRBD1. This CDR3 has 16 residues. Germline CDR1 reads ENHRY; CDR2 reads SYGVKD. The CDR3 DNA sequence: TGTGCCATCAGTGAGCCGGAGGGACAGGGGAGGGAGACCCGGTACTTC. Its translation: CAISEPEGQGRETRYF.

V usage is TRBV28 and J usage is TRBJ1-6; maybe TRBD1 (6 bases). Germline V gene data show CDR1 as MDHEN and CDR2 as SYDVKM. The ends were cut back, 7 bases at V and 0 bases at J, with 13 bases in the middle. The CDR3 totals 16 residues. The CDR3 reads CASTATGSSYNSPLHF. The CDR3 DNA follows: TGTGCCAGCACCGCGACAGGCAGCTCCTATAATTCACCCCTCCACTTT.

The chain links TRBV20-1 to TRBJ1-5; TRBD1 matches 7 bases. The CDR3 is 16 amino acids. In germline, CDR1 is DFQATT, CDR2 SNEGSKA (reference sequence). With V trimmed by 0 bases and J by 2 bases, 7 bases remained unmatched. The CDR3 DNA sequence: TGCAGTGCTAGAGATCCGTACAGGGGACGCAATCAGCCCCAGCATTTT. It encodes CSARDPYRGRNQPQHF.

In this sample, this clonotype turned up a few times. This chain uses TRBV12-3 or TRBV12-4 with TRBJ1-5, with 7 bases that match TRBD1. The CDR3 covers 14 residues. Unmatched junction bases numbered 6, after V lost 5 bases and J lost 5 bases. The DNA for the CDR3 is TGTGCCAGCAGTAATGGGGACAGTTATCAGCCCCAGCATTTT. It codes for CASSNGDSYQPQHF.

The DNA of the CDR3 is TGTGCCAGCAGTGAACATAGGCTAGCGGGGTCGCAGTATTTT. It codes for CASSEHRLAGSQYF. The J gene is TRBJ2-3, the V gene TRBV2, with 9 bases identical to TRBD2. The CDR3 length is 14 residues. Germline trimming cut 2 bases from V and 10 bases from J; bases unmatched to any gene: 7. Germline assignment: CDR1 SNHLY and CDR2 FYNNEI. Full variable domain (missing parts from reference TRBV2 and TRBJ2-3): EPEVTQTPSHQVTQMGQEVILRCVPISNHLYFYWYRQILGQKVEFLVSFYNNEISEKSEIFDDQFSVERPDGSNFTLKIRSTKLEDSAMYFCASSEHRLAGSQYFGPGTRLTVL.

This clonotype came up a few times. The chain couples TRBV4-1 to TRBJ2-5; D may be TRBD2 (5 bases). Trimming shortened V by 1 base and J by 13 bases, and 13 bases separated the two germline ends. Germline assignment: CDR1 MGHRA and CDR2 YSYEKL. The CDR3 length is 12 residues. The CDR3 protein is CASSQGPRESYF. The CDR3 DNA reads as TGCGCCAGCAGCCAAGGGCCCCGGGAATCGTACTTC.

The gene calls are TRBV5-1 and TRBJ2-7; 7 positions agree with TRBD1. Germline CDR1 and CDR2: SGHRS and YFSETQ. Trimming took 0 bases from V and 3 from J; bases not matched to a gene: 3. The CDR3 is made up of 14 amino acids. The CDR3 coding sequence is TGCGCCAGCAGCTTGGTGCAGGGGGACTACGAGCAGTACTTC. Protein: CASSLVQGDYEQYF. The variable domain in full, completed from reference TRBV5-1 and TRBJ2-7, reads KAGVTQTPRYLIKTRGQQVTLSCSPISGHRSVSWYQQTPGQGLQFLFEYFSETQRNKGNFPGRFSGRQFSNSRSEMNVSTLELGDSALYLCASSLVQGDYEQYFGPGTRLTVT.

For this clonotype: An end of the junction differs from the germline gene, which may be a read error. J is TRBJ2-2 and V is TRBV6-5; tentatively, D is TRBD1 (6 bases). CDR1 and CDR2 (germline): MNHEY, SVGAGI. This CDR3 has 15 residues. The CDR3 loop reads CASSLQGNLAGELVF. The CDR3 DNA sequence: TGTGCCAGCAGTTTACAGGGAAATCTGGCCGGGGAGCTGGTTTTT.

The J gene is TRBJ1-6, the V gene TRBV12-5, with a tentative D call TRBD1 (6 bases). Germline V CDR1 and CDR2: LGHNT, FRNRAP. Trimming removed 1 base from V and 9 bases from J, with 13 bases in between. The CDR3 is 15 amino acids. The CDR3 bases are TGTGCTAGTGGTTTGGGGGAGGGGGTGGTTTCACCCCTCCACTTT. As protein: CASGLGEGVVSPLHF.

On this clonotype: It is likely a read error, because the conserved phenylalanine at the end of the CDR3 is missing. V and J are TRBV29-1 and TRBJ2-7, with 11 bases fitting TRBD1. Losses at the gene ends were 7 bases for V and 0 bases for J; bases not matched to a gene: 8. CDR1 and CDR2 (germline): SQVTM, ANQGSEA. CDR3 size: 15 residues. CDR3 bases: TGCAGCGGACGTGCCGGGACAGGGGGCTCCTACGAGCAGTACCTC. This sequence encodes CSGRAGTGGSYEQYL.

In its sample, this clonotype was seen a few times. This sequence joins TRBV29-1 and TRBJ2-1, with D perhaps TRBD1 or TRBD2 (5 bases each). Per germline, CDR1 SQVTM and CDR2 ANQGSEA. V was trimmed by 7 bases and J by 6 bases, leaving 16 bases between them. The CDR3 covers 13 residues. The CDR3 protein is CSGWWDGINEQFF. The DNA for the CDR3 is TGCAGCGGGTGGTGGGACGGTATCAATGAGCAGTTCTTC.

This clonotype was counted a few times. The V and J genes are TRBV13 and TRBJ2-5, with D maybe TRBD2 (5 bases). The CDR3 runs 13 residues. Germline-derived CDR1 and CDR2 are PRHDT and FYEKMQ (reference sequence). Deletions cut 7 bases from V and 7 bases from J, with 16 bases between. The CDR3 region has the DNA TGTGCCAGCAACGGTTTGGGAGAGAGGACCCAGTACTTC. It yields the protein CASNGLGERTQYF.

This clonotype was found once. This chain uses TRBV6-5 with TRBJ2-5, with D perhaps TRBD1 (5 bases). Judging by the DNA end, TRBJ2-1 fits better; the J call may be wrong. The length of the CDR3 is 12 residues. The germline gives CDR1 MNHEY, CDR2 SVGAGI. CDR3 coding DNA: TGTGCCAGCAAGGGGTGGGCCAATGAGCAGTTCTTC. Protein sequence: CASKGWANEQFF.

This clonotype was seen many times. J is TRBJ2-5 and V is TRBV7-9, with D perhaps TRBD2 (5 bases). Judging by the DNA end, TRBJ2-7 fits better; the J call may be wrong. This CDR3 has 12 amino acids. CDR1 is SEHNR, CDR2 FQNEAQ, per germline (reference sequence). CDR3 sequence reads: CASSLRVYEQYF. The CDR3 DNA reads as TGTGCCAGCAGCTTGAGGGTCTACGAGCAGTACTTC.

This clonotype was seen more than once but under ten times. The chain recombines TRBV6-5 with TRBJ2-7, with TRBD2 matching 7 bases. The germline V gene has CDR1 MNHEY and CDR2 SVGAGI. The CDR3 extends over 13 amino acids. With 5 bases clipped from V and 3 bases from J, the junction kept 4 bases outside the gene matches. The CDR3 is CASSKGLVYEQYF. The CDR3 nucleotides read TGTGCCAGCAGTAAAGGACTAGTCTACGAGCAGTACTTC.

The table lists this clonotype with a few counts. This chain joins TRBV20-1 and TRBJ2-1, with 15 bases fitting TRBD2. CDR3 size: 16 residues. The ends lost 5 bases at V and 6 bases at J; junction bases unmatched: 8. Germline V gene sequence: CDR1 DFQATT, CDR2 SNEGSKA (reference sequence). CDR3 sequence: CSAAGLAGGPPNEQFF. CDR3 nucleotides: TGCAGTGCTGCCGGACTAGCGGGAGGGCCCCCCAATGAGCAGTTCTTC.

The chain couples TRBV4-1 to TRBJ2-1; no firm D call. CDR1 and CDR2 (germline): MGHRA, YSYEKL. Deletions cut 1 base from V and 12 bases from J, with 13 bases between. CDR3 length: 13 residues. CDR3 loop: CASSQVLLLSQFF. The CDR3 DNA reads as TGCGCCAGCAGCCAAGTATTACTGCTCTCGCAGTTCTTC.

The chain joins TRBV27 to TRBJ2-5; 8 bases are shared with TRBD2. TRBJ2-1 matches the DNA end more closely, so the J call is doubtful. This CDR3 is built from 14 residues. The V gene's germline CDR1 is MNHEY and CDR2 SMNVEV (reference sequence). In DNA, the CDR3 is TGTGCCAGCAGCCCAGCGGGAGTCCCCCATGAGCAGTTCTTC. Translating it yields CASSPAGVPHEQFF.

The V gene is TRBV11-2, the J gene TRBJ2-1; D is uncertain. Germline V gene data show CDR1 as SGHAT and CDR2 as FQNNGV. Trimming pared 5 bases from V and 6 bases from J, leaving 14 bases between. CDR3 size: 14 residues. DNA for the CDR3: TGTGCCAGCAGCGCGGAAAGCCCCGGCAATGAGCAGTTCTTC. This translates into CASSAESPGNEQFF.

This clonotype was found a few times. The chain links TRBV29-1 to TRBJ2-5; perhaps D is TRBD1 or TRBD2 (5 bases each). There are 13 residues in the CDR3. The germline gives CDR1 SQVTM, CDR2 ANQGSEA. V was clipped by 4 bases and J by 2 bases, with 11 bases between them. The CDR3 loop reads CSVGAGTQETQYF. For the CDR3, the DNA is TGCAGCGTTGGGGCAGGGACGCAAGAGACCCAGTACTTC. Drawing the rest from reference TRBV29-1 and TRBJ2-5, the complete variable domain is SAVISQKPSRDICQRGTSLTIQCQVDSQVTMMFWYRQQPGQSLTLIATANQGSEATYESGFVIDKFPISRPNLTFSTLTVSNMSPEDSSIYLCSVGAGTQETQYFGPGTRLLVL.

The CDR3: CASSLNSDSLGTDTQYF. CDR3 sequence (DNA): TGTGCCAGCAGCTTAAATTCGGACAGCCTTGGGACAGATACGCAGTATTTT. This chain joins TRBV7-3 and TRBJ2-3; weak D call: TRBD1 (6 bases). There are 17 residues in the CDR3. Germline V gene lookup returns CDR1 SGHTA and CDR2 FQGTGA. Between the trimmed V and J ends, which lost 1 base and 3 bases, there was a span of 17 bases.

This clonotype turned up a few times. The chain is built from TRBV20-1 and TRBJ1-2; D is unresolved. The germline CDR1 and CDR2 sequences are DFQATT and SNEGSKA (reference sequence). V was cut by 8 bases and J by 0 bases, with 7 bases left in between. The CDR3 extends over 11 amino acids. CDR3 amino acids: CSTSPNYGYTF. CDR3 in DNA: TGCAGTACGAGTCCTAACTATGGCTACACCTTC.

This clonotype was seen a handful of times. This chain uses TRBV5-1 with TRBJ1-1, with a possible D match to TRBD1 (6 bases). V lost 1 base and J lost 0, with 13 bases in between. The CDR3 has 16 residues. CDR1 SGHRS and CDR2 YFSETQ come from the germline V gene. Written as DNA, the CDR3 is TGCGCCAGCAGCTTGAACAAGAGGGACATGAACACTGAAGCTTTCTTT. It codes for CASSLNKRDMNTEAFF.

This clonotype came up a few times. V gene TRBV9 combines with J gene TRBJ2-1; D unresolved. CDR1 and CDR2 (germline): SGDLS, YYNGEE. The CDR3 sequence is 13 residues long. V was trimmed by 0 bases and J by 6 bases, leaving 7 bases between them. The CDR3 is CASSVDLSNEQFF. As DNA, the CDR3 is TGTGCCAGCAGCGTAGACTTGTCCAATGAGCAGTTCTTC.